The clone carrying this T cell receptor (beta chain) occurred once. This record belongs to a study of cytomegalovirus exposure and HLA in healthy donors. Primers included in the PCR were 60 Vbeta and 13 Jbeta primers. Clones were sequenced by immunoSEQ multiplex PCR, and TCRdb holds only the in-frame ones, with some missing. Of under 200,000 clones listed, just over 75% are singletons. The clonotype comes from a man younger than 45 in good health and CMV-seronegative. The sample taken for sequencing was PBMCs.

This CDR3 reads CASSGGQGVTDTQYF. For the CDR3, the DNA is TGTGCCAGCAGCGGGGGACAGGGGGTCACAGATACGCAGTATTTT. The V and J genes are TRBV11-2 and TRBJ2-3, with 11 bases fitting TRBD1. V shed 5 bases and J 2 bases; nucleotides not matched to a gene: 3. Germline lookup yields CDR1 SGHAT and CDR2 FQNNGV. The CDR3 spans 15 residues.